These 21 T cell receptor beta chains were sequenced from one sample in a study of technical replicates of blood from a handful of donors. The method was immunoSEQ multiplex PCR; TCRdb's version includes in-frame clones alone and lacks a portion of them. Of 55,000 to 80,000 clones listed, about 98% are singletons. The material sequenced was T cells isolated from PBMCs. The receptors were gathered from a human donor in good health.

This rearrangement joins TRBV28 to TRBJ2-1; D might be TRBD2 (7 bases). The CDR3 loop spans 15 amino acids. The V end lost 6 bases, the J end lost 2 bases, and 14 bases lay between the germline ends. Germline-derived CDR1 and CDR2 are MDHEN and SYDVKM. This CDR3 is CASSPRGGAYNEQFF. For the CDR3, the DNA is TGTGCCAGCAGCCCGAGGGGGGGCGCCTACAATGAGCAGTTCTTC.

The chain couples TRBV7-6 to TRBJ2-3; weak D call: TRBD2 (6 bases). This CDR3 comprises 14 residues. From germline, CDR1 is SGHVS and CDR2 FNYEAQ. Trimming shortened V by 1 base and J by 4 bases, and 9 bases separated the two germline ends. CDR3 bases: TGTGCCAGCAGCTTAGGAGGAGGGGCAGATACGCAGTATTTT. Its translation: CASSLGGGADTQYF. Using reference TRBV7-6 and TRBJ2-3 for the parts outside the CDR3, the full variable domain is GAGVSQSPRYKVTKRGQDVALRCDPISGHVSLYWYRQALGQGPEFLTYFNYEAQQDKSGLPNDRFSAERPEGSISTLTIQRTEQRDSAMYRCASSLGGGADTQYFGPGTRLTVL.

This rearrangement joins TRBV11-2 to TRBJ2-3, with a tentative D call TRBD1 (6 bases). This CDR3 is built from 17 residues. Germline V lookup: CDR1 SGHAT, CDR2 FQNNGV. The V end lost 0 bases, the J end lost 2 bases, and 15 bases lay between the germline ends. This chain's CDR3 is CASSLDLGRGYTDTQYF. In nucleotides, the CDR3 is TGTGCCAGCAGCTTAGATCTCGGCAGGGGCTACACAGATACGCAGTATTTT. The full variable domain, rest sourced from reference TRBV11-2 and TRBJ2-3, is EAGVAQSPRYKIIEKRQSVAFWCNPISGHATLYWYQQILGQGPKLLIQFQNNGVVDDSQLPKDRFSAERLKGVDSTLKIQPAKLEDSAVYLCASSLDLGRGYTDTQYFGPGTRLTVL.

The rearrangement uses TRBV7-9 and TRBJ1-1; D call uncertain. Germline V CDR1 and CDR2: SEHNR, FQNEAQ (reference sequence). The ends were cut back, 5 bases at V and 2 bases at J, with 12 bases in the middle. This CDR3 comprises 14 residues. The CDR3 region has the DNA TGTGCCAGCAGCCGTTCGGGAAGTAACACTGAAGCTTTCTTT. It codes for CASSRSGSNTEAFF.

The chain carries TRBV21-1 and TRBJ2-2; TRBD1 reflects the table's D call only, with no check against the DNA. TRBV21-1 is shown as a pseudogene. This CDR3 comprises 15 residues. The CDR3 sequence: CASSKINRKTGELFF. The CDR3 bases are TGTGCCAGCAGCAAAATCAACAGAAAGACCGGGGAGCTGTTTTTT.

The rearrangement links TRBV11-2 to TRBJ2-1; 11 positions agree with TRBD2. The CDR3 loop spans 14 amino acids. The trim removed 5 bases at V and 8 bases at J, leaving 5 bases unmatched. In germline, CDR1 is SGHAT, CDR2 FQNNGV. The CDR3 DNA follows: TGTGCCAGCAGCCCAGGACTAGCGGGCCATGAGCAGTTCTTC. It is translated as CASSPGLAGHEQFF.

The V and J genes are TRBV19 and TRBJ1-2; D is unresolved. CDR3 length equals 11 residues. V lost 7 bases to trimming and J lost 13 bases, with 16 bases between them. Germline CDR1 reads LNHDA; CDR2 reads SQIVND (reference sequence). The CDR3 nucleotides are TGTGCCAGTACCTCCGGGTTCTCCGGCACCTTC. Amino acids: CASTSGFSGTF.

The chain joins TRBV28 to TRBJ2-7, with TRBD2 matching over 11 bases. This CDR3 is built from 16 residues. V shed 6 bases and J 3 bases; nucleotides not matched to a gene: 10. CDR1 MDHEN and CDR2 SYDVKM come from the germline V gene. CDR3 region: CASRPKILAGGYEQYF. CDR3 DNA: TGTGCCAGCAGACCTAAAATCCTAGCGGGAGGCTACGAGCAGTACTTC.

The CDR3 protein is CASSVTDQPQHF. The CDR3 DNA reads as TGTGCCAGCAGCGTAACTGATCAGCCCCAGCATTTT. The J gene is TRBJ1-5, the V gene TRBV7-9; the D is unclear. V was clipped by 5 bases and J by 5 bases, with 7 bases between them. The CDR3 contains 12 residues. Germline V gene lookup returns CDR1 SEHNR and CDR2 FQNEAQ (reference sequence).

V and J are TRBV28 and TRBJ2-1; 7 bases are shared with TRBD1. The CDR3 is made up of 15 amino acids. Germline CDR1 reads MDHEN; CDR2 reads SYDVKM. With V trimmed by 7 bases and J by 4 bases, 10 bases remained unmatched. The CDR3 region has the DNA TGTGCCAGCACCGCCGGGACAGAGGCATACAATGAGCAGTTCTTC. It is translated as CASTAGTEAYNEQFF.

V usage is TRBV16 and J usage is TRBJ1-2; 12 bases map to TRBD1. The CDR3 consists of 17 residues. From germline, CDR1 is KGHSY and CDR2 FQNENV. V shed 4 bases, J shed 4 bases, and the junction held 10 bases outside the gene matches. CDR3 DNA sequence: TGTGCCAGCAGCCCACGGGACAGGGGGCGCAGGAGCTATGGCTACACCTTC. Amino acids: CASSPRDRGRRSYGYTF.

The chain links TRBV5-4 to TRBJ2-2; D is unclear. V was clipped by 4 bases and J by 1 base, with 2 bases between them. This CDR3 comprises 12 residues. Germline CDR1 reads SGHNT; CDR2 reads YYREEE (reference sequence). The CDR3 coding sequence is TGTGCCAGCAGCCTGAACACCGGGGAGCTGTTTTTT. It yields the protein CASSLNTGELFF.

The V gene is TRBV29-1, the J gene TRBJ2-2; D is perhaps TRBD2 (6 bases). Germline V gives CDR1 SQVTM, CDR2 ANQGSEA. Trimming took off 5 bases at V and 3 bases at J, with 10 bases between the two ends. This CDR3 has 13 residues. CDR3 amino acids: CSVPAGDTGELFF. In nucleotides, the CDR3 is TGCAGCGTTCCAGCGGGTGACACCGGGGAGCTGTTTTTT.

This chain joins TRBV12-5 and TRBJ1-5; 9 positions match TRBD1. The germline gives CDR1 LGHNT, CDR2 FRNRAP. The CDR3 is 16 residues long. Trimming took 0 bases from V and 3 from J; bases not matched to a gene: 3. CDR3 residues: CASGLVRTGVNQPQHF. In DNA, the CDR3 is TGTGCTAGTGGTTTGGTAAGGACAGGGGTCAATCAGCCCCAGCATTTT.

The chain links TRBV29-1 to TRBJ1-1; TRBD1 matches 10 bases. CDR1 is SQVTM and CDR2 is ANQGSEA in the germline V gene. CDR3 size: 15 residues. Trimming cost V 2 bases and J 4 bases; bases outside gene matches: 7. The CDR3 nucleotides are TGCAGCGTTGAACGGGACAGGGGTGGGGCCACTGAAGCTTTCTTT. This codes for CSVERDRGGATEAFF.

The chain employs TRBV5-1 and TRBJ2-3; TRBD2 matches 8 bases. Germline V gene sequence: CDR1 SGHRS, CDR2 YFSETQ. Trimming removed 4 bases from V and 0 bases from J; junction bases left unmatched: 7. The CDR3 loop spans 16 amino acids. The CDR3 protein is CASSRGLGVSTDTQYF. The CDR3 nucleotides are TGCGCCAGCAGCCGGGGACTAGGGGTTAGCACAGATACGCAGTATTTT.

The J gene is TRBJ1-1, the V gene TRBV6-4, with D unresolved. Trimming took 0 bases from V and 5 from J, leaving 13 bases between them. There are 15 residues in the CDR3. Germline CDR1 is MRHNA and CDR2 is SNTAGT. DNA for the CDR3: TGTGCCAGCAGTGACTCGCTGAGAACTAATACTGAAGCTTTCTTT. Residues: CASSDSLRTNTEAFF.

This CDR3 is CASSPQGPGNTIYF. CDR3 nucleotides: TGCGCCAGCAGTCCACAGGGGCCCGGAAACACCATATATTTT. The chain couples TRBV10-2 to TRBJ1-3; 7 nucleotides line up with TRBD1. The trim removed 5 bases at V and 4 bases at J, leaving 5 bases unmatched. This CDR3 is built from 14 residues. The V gene's germline CDR1 is WSHSY and CDR2 SAAADI.

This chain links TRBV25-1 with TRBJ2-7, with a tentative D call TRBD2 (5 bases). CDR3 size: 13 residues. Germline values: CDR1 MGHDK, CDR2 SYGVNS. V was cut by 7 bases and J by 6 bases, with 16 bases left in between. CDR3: CASTPGLAGEQYF. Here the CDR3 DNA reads TGTGCCAGCACCCCCGGGCTAGCAGGCGAGCAGTACTTC.

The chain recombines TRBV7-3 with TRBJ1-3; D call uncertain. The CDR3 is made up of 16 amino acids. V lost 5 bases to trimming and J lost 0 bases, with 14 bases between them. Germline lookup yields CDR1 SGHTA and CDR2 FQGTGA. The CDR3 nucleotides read TGTGCCAGCAGCCCTTGGGGAGGAATCTCTGGAAACACCATATATTTT. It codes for CASSPWGGISGNTIYF.

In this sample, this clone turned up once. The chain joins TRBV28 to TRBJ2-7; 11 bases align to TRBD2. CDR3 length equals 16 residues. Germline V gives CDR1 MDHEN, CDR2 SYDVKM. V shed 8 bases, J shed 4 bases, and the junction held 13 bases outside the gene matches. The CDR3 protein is CASSLAGAFTEYEQYF. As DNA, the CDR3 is TGTGCCAGCTCACTAGCGGGAGCCTTCACCGAGTACGAGCAGTACTTC.